This is a list of T cell receptor beta chains from one sample in a study of cytomegalovirus exposure and HLA in healthy donors. Some clones are missing from TCRdb's copy, which holds only in-frame ones; the method was immunoSEQ multiplex PCR. The data contain 70,000 to 75,000 clones, 72% of them singletons. Material: PBMCs. The receptors derive from a woman between 40 and 55 years old in good health and CMV-seropositive. Both conserved end residues are part of each CDR3. The D gene is left open where the match is weak. Expanded clones are given a class, and other clones once, few, many or no size at all.

D gene,clone size,V gene,J gene,CDR3 DNA,CDR3 protein
TRBD1,.,TRBV19,TRBJ1-1,TGTGCCAGTAGTGCCCGACAGGGGACGAACATGAACACTGAAGCTTTCTTT,CASSARQGTNMNTEAFF
.,.,TRBV13,TRBJ2-5,TGTGCCAGCAGCTCCCGGTGGGAGACCCAGTACTTC,CASSSRWETQYF
.,.,TRBV2,TRBJ1-1,TGTGCCAGCAGCTCCGTGGGGGGGAACACTGAAGCTTTCTTT,CASSSVGGNTEAFF
.,.,TRBV6-5,TRBJ2-2,TGTGCCAGCAGTTCGAGGGGGATTCCCGGGGAGCTGTTTTTT,CASSSRGIPGELFF
TRBD1,.,TRBV18,TRBJ2-3,TGTGCCAGCTCACAAGGACAGGGGAGCACAGATACGCAGTATTTT,CASSQGQGSTDTQYF
TRBD1,few,TRBV4-2,TRBJ2-2,TGTGCCAGCAGCCAGGACAGGGGGCGCGGGGAGCTGTTTTTT,CASSQDRGRGELFF
TRBD1,.,TRBV6-1,TRBJ2-7,TGTGCCAGCAGTGCCCCGGGGACAGGCACATACGAGCAGTACTTC,CASSAPGTGTYEQYF
.,.,TRBV29-1,TRBJ2-1,TGCAGCGTTGCCGGTCTCAATGAGCAGTTCTTC,CSVAGLNEQFF
.,.,TRBV14,TRBJ1-5,TGTGCCAGCAGCCTGACAGGAAATCAGCCCCAGCATTTT,CASSLTGNQPQHF
TRBD1,.,TRBV5-4,TRBJ1-1,TGTGCCAGCAGCTGGGGGGGGACAGGCGCGGGTCAACTCCTATTT,CASSWGGTGAGQLLF
.,.,TRBV5-1,TRBJ1-1,TGCGCCAGCAGCTTGGCCGGGGGGGACGGCCAGGGAGCTTTCTTT,CASSLAGGDGQGAFF
.,few,TRBV2,TRBJ1-5,TGTGCCAGCAGCGGAGTCAATCAGCCCCAGCATTTT,CASSGVNQPQHF
TRBD1,.,TRBV29-1,TRBJ1-1,TGCAGCGTTGGACGACAGGGGTTCGGGGACACTGAAGCTTTCTTT,CSVGRQGFGDTEAFF
.,.,TRBV27,TRBJ1-2,TGTGCCAGCAGTCAGGCGGGCTACTATGGCTACACCTTC,CASSQAGYYGYTF
.,.,TRBV7-8,TRBJ1-1,TGTGCCAGCAGCTTAAGGACAGACACTGAAGCTTTCTTT,CASSLRTDTEAFF
TRBD1,.,TRBV6-4,TRBJ2-2,TGTGCCAGCAGTGACTCGGGGACAGACAGGGAACGAACCACCGGGGAGCTGTTTTTT,CASSDSGTDRERTTGELFF
TRBD1,.,TRBV5-4,TRBJ2-3,TGTGCCAGCAGCTTGCGGGACAGAACAGATACGCAGTATTTT,CASSLRDRTDTQYF
TRBD2,.,TRBV7-9,TRBJ2-1,TGTGCCAGCAGCCAGAGGGGACTAGCGGTAAATGAGCAGTTCTTC,CASSQRGLAVNEQFF
.,.,TRBV18,TRBJ1-3,TGTGCCAGCTCACCAGGGCAGTTCTCTGGAAACACCATATATTTT,CASSPGQFSGNTIYF
.,few,TRBV9,TRBJ1-6,TGTGCCAGCAGCGTACAGGCCGATAATTCACCCCTCCACTTT,CASSVQADNSPLHF
.,.,TRBV5-4,TRBJ2-7,TGTGCCAGCAGCTTCGGGTCCTCCTACGAGCAGTACTTC,CASSFGSSYEQYF
TRBD2,.,TRBV6-5,TRBJ2-5,TGTGCCAGCAGCGTAAGGAGCGGGGCCGGAGAGACCCAGTACTTC,CASSVRSGAGETQYF
TRBD1,.,TRBV6-5,TRBJ1-3,TGTGCCAGTAGCAGGGGGGACTCTGGAAACACCATATATTTT,CASSRGDSGNTIYF
.,.,TRBV5-1,TRBJ2-7,TGCGCCAGCAGCTTGACCGCTCTTAGCTCCTACGAGCAGTACTTC,CASSLTALSSYEQYF
.,.,TRBV6-6,TRBJ1-3,TGTGCCAGCAGTCCCCCCGGGGGGGCTCTTGGAAACACCATATATTTT,CASSPPGGALGNTIYF
.,.,TRBV15,TRBJ1-5,TGTGCCACCACCAGGACGGGGCAGCCCCAGCATTTT,CATTRTGQPQHF
.,.,TRBV2,TRBJ1-5,TGTGCCAGCAGTCGACAGGATCGGAGTCAGCCCCAGCATTTT,CASSRQDRSQPQHF
.,.,TRBV27,TRBJ1-5,TGCGCCAGCAGTCCCCTGACAGGCCCAACACGGAGTCAGCCCCAGCATTTT,CASSPLTGPTRSQPQHF
.,.,TRBV5-1,TRBJ2-7,TGCGCCAGTACGGCGACCGGGTCCTCCTACGAGCAGTACTTC,CASTATGSSYEQYF
.,.,TRBV12-5,TRBJ2-7,TGTGCTAGTGGTTTGACAGGTGGCGAGCAGTACTTC,CASGLTGGEQYF
.,.,TRBV9,TRBJ2-1,TGTGCCAGCAGCGTCGGCGGGGGCGGGTACAATGAGCAGTTCTTC,CASSVGGGGYNEQFF
.,few,TRBV7-3,TRBJ1-2,TGTGCCAGCAGCCCTCGAATGGGGAGCGGCTACACCTTC,CASSPRMGSGYTF
.,.,TRBV7-9,TRBJ2-2,TGTGCCAGCAGCCATACAGGGAACACCGGGGAGCTGTTTTTT,CASSHTGNTGELFF
TRBD1,.,TRBV15,TRBJ2-7,TGTGCCACCAGCAGCCAAGGGGGCGGCTACGAGCAGTACTTC,CATSSQGGGYEQYF
TRBD1,.,TRBV10-3,TRBJ1-6,TGTGCCACTCGAGACGGACAGGGAATTTCCAGCTCCTATAATTCACCCCTCCACTTT,CATRDGQGISSSYNSPLHF
.,.,TRBV9,TRBJ1-2,TGTGCCAGCGGGCAGGGGTACTATGGCTACACCTTC,CASGQGYYGYTF
TRBD2,.,TRBV5-4,TRBJ2-5,TGTGCCAGCAGCTCTTCTAGCGGGGGGGACGGGTTGACCCAGTACTTC,CASSSSSGGDGLTQYF
.,.,TRBV29-1,TRBJ1-1,TGCAGCGTGTTCGGAGGGAACACTGAAGCTTTCTTT,CSVFGGNTEAFF
TRBD1,.,TRBV4-2,TRBJ1-2,TGTGCCAGCAGCCAATCCGGACAGGTGTGGGGCTACACCTTC,CASSQSGQVWGYTF
TRBD1,once,TRBV18,TRBJ2-3,TGTGCCAGCTCACCCTCTGACAGGGGCTACACAGATACGCAGTATTTT,CASSPSDRGYTDTQYF
.,.,TRBV9,TRBJ1-2,TGTGCCAGCAGCGCCGTGACAGGTCCCGCGGGCTACACCTTC,CASSAVTGPAGYTF
.,.,TRBV7-9,TRBJ2-7,TGTACCAGCAGCTTACCTGGGCAATACGAGCAGTACTTC,CTSSLPGQYEQYF
.,.,TRBV29-1,TRBJ1-1,TGCAGCGTTGAGCCGGCAGGGTGGAACACTGAAGCTTTCTTT,CSVEPAGWNTEAFF
.,.,TRBV7-6,TRBJ2-3,TGTGCCAGCAGAAAAGAACAGACCACAGATACGCAGTATTTT,CASRKEQTTDTQYF
TRBD1,once,TRBV10-2,TRBJ2-7,TGCGCCAGCAGCTCGGATCCGGGACAGGAAGTACCCTACGAGCAGTACTTC,CASSSDPGQEVPYEQYF
TRBD1,.,TRBV6-5,TRBJ1-6,TGTGCCAGCAGCCTGACCGGGACAGAGGATTCACCCCTCCACTTT,CASSLTGTEDSPLHF
.,.,TRBV28,TRBJ2-7,TGTGCCAGCAGTTTGCCTAGTTCCTCCTACGAGCAGTACTTC,CASSLPSSSYEQYF
TRBD2,.,TRBV5-6,TRBJ2-1,TGTGCCAGCAGCTTATGGACCGGGACTAGGCACTTTGAGCAGTTCTTC,CASSLWTGTRHFEQFF
.,.,TRBV30,TRBJ1-3,TGTGCCTGGAGTGTAGGTGGGGCAGGGGAAGGCACCATATATTTT,CAWSVGGAGEGTIYF
.,.,TRBV5-1,TRBJ1-1,TGCGCCAGCAGCTTAGGAGGGCCCTCGAACACTGAAGCTTTCTTT,CASSLGGPSNTEAFF
.,.,TRBV5-5,TRBJ2-7,TGTGCCAGCAGCTTAAGTCAGTACTACGAGCAGTACTTC,CASSLSQYYEQYF
TRBD1,.,TRBV13,TRBJ1-2,TGTGCCAGCAGCACCGGGACAGGCTATAACTATGGCTACACCTTC,CASSTGTGYNYGYTF
.,few,TRBV25-1,TRBJ1-2,TGTGCCAGCAGTATGGGCACTAACTATGGCTACACCTTC,CASSMGTNYGYTF
TRBD1,.,TRBV19,TRBJ1-3,TGTGCCAGTAGTGTAAACAGGGGAGTGGGTTCCCCCTCTGGAAACACCATATATTTT,CASSVNRGVGSPSGNTIYF
.,.,TRBV11-3,TRBJ2-1,TGTGCCAGCGGTGGAAGGCTAGCTTCGGGGAATGAGCAGTTCTTC,CASGGRLASGNEQFF
.,.,TRBV30,TRBJ1-2,TGTGCCTGGACGACAGATCCCTATGGCTACACCTTC,CAWTTDPYGYTF
TRBD2,.,TRBV4-1,TRBJ2-5,TGCGCCAGCAGCCCCCGGCCGGGACTAGCATCAGGAGAGACCCAGTACTTC,CASSPRPGLASGETQYF
TRBD1,.,TRBV10-3,TRBJ2-3,TGTGCCACTTTCCCGGGACAGGGTGTGAGGACAGATACGCAGTATTTT,CATFPGQGVRTDTQYF
.,.,TRBV7-9,TRBJ1-5,TGTGCCAGCAGCTTAGTTGCGGGCTTCTACCATCAGCCCCAGCATTTT,CASSLVAGFYHQPQHF
TRBD2,.,TRBV5-1,TRBJ2-7,TGCGCCAGCAGCTCTACTAGCGGGGGGGCCTACGAGCAGTACTTC,CASSSTSGGAYEQYF